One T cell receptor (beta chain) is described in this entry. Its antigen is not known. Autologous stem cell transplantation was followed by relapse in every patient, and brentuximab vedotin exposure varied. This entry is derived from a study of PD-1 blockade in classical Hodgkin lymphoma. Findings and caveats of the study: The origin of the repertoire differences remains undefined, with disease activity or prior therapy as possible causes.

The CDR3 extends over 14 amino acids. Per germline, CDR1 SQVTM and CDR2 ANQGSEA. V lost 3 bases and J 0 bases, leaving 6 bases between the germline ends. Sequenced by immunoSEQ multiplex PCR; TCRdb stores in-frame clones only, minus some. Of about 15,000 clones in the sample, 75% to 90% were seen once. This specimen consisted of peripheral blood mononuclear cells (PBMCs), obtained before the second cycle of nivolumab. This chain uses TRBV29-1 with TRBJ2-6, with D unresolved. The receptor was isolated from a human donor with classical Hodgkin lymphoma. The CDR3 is CSVESRSGANVLTF. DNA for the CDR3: TGCAGCGTTGAGTCTCGCTCTGGGGCCAACGTCCTGACTTTC.